This T cell receptor (beta chain) was sequenced in a study of T cells in Graves' hyperthyroidism and ophthalmopathy. About the study: Peripheral blood sampling occurred at initial diagnosis, before any treatment.

This clonotype came up many times. Regions amplified from RNA transcripts were the TCR beta CDR3 regions. Primed by the HTBI set, a first-round RT-PCR was run on the TCR CDR3. TCRdb passed the multiplex PCR reads through MiXCR, listing each CDR3 protein once. The sample carries some 600,000 distinct CDR3 sequences, 11% to 15% recorded once. When hyperthyroidism was first diagnosed, the blood sample was taken, preceding any ophthalmopathy symptoms. The sample consisted of blood. This TCR derives from a woman in her thirties with Graves' hyperthyroidism that later progressed to Graves' ophthalmopathy.

CDR3 DNA sequence: TGCAGTGCTAGACAAGCAAAATCGGGTCAGGTCGTAGCTAGGGAGCAGTTCTTC. Protein sequence: CSARQAKSGQVVAREQFF. The chain recombines TRBV20-1 with TRBJ2-1; no definite D call. The CDR3 contains 18 residues. Germline V lookup: CDR1 DFQATT, CDR2 SNEGSKA (reference sequence). V shed 2 bases and J shed 10 bases, with 30 bases lying between them.